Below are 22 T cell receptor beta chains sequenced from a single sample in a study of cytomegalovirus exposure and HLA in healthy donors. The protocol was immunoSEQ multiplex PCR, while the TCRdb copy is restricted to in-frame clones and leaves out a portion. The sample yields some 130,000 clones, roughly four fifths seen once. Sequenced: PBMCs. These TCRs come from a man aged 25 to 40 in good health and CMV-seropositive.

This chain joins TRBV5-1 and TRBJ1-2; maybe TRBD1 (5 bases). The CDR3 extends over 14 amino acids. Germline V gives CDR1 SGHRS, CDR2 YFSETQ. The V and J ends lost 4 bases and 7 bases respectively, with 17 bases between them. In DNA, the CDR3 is TGCGCCAGCAGCCCAGGGAGGGCCCAGGGTGGCTACACCTTC. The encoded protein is CASSPGRAQGGYTF. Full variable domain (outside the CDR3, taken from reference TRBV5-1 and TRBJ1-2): KAGVTQTPRYLIKTRGQQVTLSCSPISGHRSVSWYQQTPGQGLQFLFEYFSETQRNKGNFPGRFSGRQFSNSRSEMNVSTLELGDSALYLCASSPGRAQGGYTFGSGTRLTVV.

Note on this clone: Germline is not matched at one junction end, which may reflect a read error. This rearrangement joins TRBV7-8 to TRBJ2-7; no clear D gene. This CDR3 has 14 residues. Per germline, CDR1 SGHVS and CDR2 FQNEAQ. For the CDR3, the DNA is TGTGCCAGCAGCTTGCCCAGCGACTCCTCCGAGCAGTACTTC. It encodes CASSLPSDSSEQYF.

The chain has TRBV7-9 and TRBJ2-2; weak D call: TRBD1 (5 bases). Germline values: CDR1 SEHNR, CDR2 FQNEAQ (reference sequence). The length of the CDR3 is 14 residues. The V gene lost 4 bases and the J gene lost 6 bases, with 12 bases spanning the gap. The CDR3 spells CASSSNQGSGELFF. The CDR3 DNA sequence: TGTGCCAGCAGCTCAAACCAGGGTTCCGGGGAGCTGTTTTTT. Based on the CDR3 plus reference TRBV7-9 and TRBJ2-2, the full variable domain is DTGVSQNPRHKITKRGQNVTFRCDPISEHNRLYWYRQTLGQGPEFLTYFQNEAQLEKSRLLSDRFSAERPKGSFSTLEIQRTEQGDSAMYLCASSSNQGSGELFFGEGSRLTVL.

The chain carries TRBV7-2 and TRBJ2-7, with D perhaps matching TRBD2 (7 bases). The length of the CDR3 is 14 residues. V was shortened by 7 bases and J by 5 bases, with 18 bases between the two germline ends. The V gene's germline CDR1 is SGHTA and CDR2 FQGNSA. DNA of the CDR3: TGTGCCAGCATCCTTGGGGGGGGGCGGAACGAGCAGTACTTC. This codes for CASILGGGRNEQYF.

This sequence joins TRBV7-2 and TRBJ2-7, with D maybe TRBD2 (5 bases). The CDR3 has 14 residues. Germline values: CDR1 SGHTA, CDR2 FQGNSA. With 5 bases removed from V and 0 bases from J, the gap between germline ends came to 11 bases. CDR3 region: CASSAAGGSYEQYF. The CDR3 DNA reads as TGTGCCAGCAGCGCCGCCGGAGGCTCCTACGAGCAGTACTTC.

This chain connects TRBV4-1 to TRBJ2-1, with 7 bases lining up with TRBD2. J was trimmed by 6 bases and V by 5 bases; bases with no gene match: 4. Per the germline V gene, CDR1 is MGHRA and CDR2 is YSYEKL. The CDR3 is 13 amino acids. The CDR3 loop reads CASSLRLANEQFF. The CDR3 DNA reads TGCGCCAGCAGCTTAAGACTAGCCAATGAGCAGTTCTTC.

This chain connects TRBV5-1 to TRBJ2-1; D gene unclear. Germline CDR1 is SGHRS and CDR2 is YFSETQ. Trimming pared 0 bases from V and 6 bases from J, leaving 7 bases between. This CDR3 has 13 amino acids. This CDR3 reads CASSLGSSNEQFF. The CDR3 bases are TGCGCCAGCAGCTTGGGTAGCAGCAATGAGCAGTTCTTC. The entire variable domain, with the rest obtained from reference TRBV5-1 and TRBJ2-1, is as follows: KAGVTQTPRYLIKTRGQQVTLSCSPISGHRSVSWYQQTPGQGLQFLFEYFSETQRNKGNFPGRFSGRQFSNSRSEMNVSTLELGDSALYLCASSLGSSNEQFFGPGTRLTVL.

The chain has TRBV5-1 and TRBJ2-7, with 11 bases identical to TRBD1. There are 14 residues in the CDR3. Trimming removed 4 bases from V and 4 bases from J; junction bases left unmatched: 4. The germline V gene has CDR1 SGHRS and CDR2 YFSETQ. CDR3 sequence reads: CASSGQGAGYEQYF. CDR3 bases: TGCGCCAGCAGCGGACAGGGGGCAGGGTACGAGCAGTACTTC.

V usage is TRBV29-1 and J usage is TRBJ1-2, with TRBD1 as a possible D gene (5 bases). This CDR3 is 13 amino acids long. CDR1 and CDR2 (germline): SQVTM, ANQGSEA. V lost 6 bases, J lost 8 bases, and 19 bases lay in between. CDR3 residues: CSVPSIRDSGYTF. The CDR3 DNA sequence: TGCAGCGTGCCCTCGATCAGGGATTCAGGCTACACCTTC. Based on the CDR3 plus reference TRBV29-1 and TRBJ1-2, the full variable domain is SAVISQKPSRDICQRGTSLTIQCQVDSQVTMMFWYRQQPGQSLTLIATANQGSEATYESGFVIDKFPISRPNLTFSTLTVSNMSPEDSSIYLCSVPSIRDSGYTFGSGTRLTVV.

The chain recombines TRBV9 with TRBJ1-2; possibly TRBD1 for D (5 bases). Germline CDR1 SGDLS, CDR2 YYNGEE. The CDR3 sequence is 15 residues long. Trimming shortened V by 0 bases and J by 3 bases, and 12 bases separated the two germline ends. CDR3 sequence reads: CASSVDPGVDYGYTF. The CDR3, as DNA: TGTGCCAGCAGCGTAGATCCGGGGGTAGACTATGGCTACACCTTC.

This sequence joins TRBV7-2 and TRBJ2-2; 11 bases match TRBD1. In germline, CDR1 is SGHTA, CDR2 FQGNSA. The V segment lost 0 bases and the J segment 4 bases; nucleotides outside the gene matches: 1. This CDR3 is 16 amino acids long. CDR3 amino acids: CASSLAGTGGTGELFF. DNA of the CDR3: TGTGCCAGCAGCTTAGCTGGGACAGGGGGCACCGGGGAGCTGTTTTTT.

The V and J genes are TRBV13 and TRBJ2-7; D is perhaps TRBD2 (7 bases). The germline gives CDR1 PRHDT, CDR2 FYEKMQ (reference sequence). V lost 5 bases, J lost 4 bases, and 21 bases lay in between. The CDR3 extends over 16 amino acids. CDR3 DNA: TGTGCCAGCAGCCCCATTGGGGGCGGGGGCTTTTACGAGCAGTACTTC. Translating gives CASSPIGGGGFYEQYF.

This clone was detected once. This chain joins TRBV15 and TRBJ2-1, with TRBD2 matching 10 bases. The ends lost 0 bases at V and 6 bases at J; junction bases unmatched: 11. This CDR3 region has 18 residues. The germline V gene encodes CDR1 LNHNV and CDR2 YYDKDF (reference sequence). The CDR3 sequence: CATSRDHPSGGLFNEQFF. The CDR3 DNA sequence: TGTGCCACCAGCAGAGATCACCCTAGCGGGGGTCTTTTCAATGAGCAGTTCTTC.

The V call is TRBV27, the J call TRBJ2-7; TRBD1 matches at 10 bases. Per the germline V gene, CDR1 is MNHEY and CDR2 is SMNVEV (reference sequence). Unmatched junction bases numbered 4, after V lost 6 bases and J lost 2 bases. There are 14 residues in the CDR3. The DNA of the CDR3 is TGTGCCAGCAGCCAGGACAGGGGGGCCTACGAGCAGTACTTC. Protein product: CASSQDRGAYEQYF.

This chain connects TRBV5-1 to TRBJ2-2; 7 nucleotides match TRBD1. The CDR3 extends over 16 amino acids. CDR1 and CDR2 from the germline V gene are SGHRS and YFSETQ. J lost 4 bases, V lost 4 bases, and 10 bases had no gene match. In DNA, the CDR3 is TGCGCCAGCAGCACTACGGGCAGGGGGTCCACCGGGGAGCTGTTTTTT. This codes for CASSTTGRGSTGELFF. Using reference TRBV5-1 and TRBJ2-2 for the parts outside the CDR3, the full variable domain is KAGVTQTPRYLIKTRGQQVTLSCSPISGHRSVSWYQQTPGQGLQFLFEYFSETQRNKGNFPGRFSGRQFSNSRSEMNVSTLELGDSALYLCASSTTGRGSTGELFFGEGSRLTVL.

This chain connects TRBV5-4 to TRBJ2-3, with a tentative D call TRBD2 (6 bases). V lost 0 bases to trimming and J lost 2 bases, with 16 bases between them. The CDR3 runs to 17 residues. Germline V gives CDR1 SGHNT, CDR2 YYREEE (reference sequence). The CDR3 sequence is CASSLAWIAEDTDTQYF. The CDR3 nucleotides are TGTGCCAGCAGCTTGGCCTGGATAGCGGAAGACACAGATACGCAGTATTTT.

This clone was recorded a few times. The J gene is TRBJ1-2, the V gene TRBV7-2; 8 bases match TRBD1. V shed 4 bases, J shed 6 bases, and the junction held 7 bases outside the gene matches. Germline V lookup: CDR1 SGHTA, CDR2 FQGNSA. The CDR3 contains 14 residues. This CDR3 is CASSYDRGLNGYTF. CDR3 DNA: TGTGCCAGCAGCTACGACAGGGGACTGAATGGCTACACCTTC.

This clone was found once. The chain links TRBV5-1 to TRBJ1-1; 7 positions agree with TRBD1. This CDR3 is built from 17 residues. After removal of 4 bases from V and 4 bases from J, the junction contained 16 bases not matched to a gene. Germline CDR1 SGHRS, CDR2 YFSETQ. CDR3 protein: CASSHRDSSGLVTEAFF. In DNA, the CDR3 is TGCGCCAGCAGCCATCGGGACAGCTCTGGCCTAGTCACTGAAGCTTTCTTT.

The CDR3: CASSPIPGQQNYGYTF. The DNA for the CDR3 is TGTGCCAGCAGCCCCATCCCGGGACAGCAGAACTATGGCTACACCTTC. V gene TRBV9 combines with J gene TRBJ1-2; 7 nucleotides align to TRBD1. Per germline, CDR1 SGDLS and CDR2 YYNGEE. CDR3 length equals 16 residues. The V segment lost 4 bases and the J segment 2 bases; nucleotides outside the gene matches: 11.

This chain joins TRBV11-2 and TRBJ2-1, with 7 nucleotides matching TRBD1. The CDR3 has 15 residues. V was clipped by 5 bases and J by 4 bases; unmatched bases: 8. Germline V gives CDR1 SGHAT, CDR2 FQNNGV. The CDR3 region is CASSQGVATYNEQFF. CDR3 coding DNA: TGTGCCAGCAGCCAGGGGGTAGCAACGTACAATGAGCAGTTCTTC.

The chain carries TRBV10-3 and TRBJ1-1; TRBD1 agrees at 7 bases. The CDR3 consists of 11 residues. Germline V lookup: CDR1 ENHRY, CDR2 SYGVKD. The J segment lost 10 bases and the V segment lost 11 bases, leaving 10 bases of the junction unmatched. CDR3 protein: CAVGTVEIAFF. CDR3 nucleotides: TGTGCCGTCGGGACAGTCGAAATAGCTTTCTTT.

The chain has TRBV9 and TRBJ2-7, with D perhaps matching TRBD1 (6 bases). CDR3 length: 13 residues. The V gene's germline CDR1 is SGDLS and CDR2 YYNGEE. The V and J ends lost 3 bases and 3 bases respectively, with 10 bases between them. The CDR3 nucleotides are TGTGCCAGCAGCGCCAGGACAGACTACGAGCAGTACTTC. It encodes CASSARTDYEQYF.